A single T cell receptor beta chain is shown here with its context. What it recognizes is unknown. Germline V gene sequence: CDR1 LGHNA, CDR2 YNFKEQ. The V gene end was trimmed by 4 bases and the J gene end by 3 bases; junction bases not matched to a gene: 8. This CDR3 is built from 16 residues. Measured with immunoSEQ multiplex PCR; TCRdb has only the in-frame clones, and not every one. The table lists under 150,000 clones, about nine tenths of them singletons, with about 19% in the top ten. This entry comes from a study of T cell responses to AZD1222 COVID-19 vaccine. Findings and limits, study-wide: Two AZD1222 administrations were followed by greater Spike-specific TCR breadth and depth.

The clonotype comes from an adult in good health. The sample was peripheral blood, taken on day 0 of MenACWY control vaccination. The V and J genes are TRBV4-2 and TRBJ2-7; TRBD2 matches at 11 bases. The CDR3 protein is CASSRGSGTSGYEQYF. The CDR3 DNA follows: TGTGCCAGCAGCCGCGGCTCCGGGACTAGCGGCTACGAGCAGTACTTC.